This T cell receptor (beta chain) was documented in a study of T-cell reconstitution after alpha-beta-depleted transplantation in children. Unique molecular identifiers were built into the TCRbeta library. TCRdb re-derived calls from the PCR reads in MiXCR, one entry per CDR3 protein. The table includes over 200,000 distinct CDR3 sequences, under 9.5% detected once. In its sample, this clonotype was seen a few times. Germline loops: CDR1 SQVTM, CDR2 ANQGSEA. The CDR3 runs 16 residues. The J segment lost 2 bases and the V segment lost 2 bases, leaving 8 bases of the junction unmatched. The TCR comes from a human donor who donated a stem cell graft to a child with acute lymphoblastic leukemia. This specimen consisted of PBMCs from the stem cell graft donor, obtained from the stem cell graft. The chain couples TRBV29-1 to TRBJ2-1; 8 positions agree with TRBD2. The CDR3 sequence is CSVEREGTWTYNEQFF. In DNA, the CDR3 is TGCAGCGTTGAACGGGAGGGGACATGGACCTACAATGAGCAGTTCTTC.